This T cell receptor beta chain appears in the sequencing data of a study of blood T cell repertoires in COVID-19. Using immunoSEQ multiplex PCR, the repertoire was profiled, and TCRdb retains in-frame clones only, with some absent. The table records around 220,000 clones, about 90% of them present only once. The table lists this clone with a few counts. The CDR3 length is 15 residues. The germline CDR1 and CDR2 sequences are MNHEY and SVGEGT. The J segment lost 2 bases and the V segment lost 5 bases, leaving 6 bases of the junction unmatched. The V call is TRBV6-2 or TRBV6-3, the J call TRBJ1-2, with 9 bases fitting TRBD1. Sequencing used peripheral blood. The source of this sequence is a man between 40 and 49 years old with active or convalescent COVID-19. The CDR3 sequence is CASSPRGQGNYGYTF. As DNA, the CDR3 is TGTGCCAGCAGTCCCCGGGGACAGGGAAACTATGGCTACACCTTC.